This T cell receptor (beta chain) came from a study of cytomegalovirus exposure and HLA in healthy donors. Study-level background: The Caucasian-associated ancestry cluster contained 81% of the approximately 400 genotyped donors. Study-wide results and caveats: The authors later found TCR association rates varying by HLA locus, with DRB1 most and HLA-C fewest.

Healthy people donating bone marrow made up the donors. Primers included in the PCR were 60 Vbeta and 13 Jbeta primers. Clones were sequenced by immunoSEQ multiplex PCR, and TCRdb holds only the in-frame ones, with some missing. The repertoire has some 190,000 clones, 80% to 85% of them found once; the top ten carry approximately 0.99%. Germline V gene sequence: CDR1 LGHNA, CDR2 YSLEER. After removal of 2 bases from V and 4 bases from J, the junction contained 9 bases not matched to a gene. The length of the CDR3 is 16 residues. Notes on this clone: The antigen remains undetermined.

This TCR came from a woman aged 40 to 50 in good health and CMV-seronegative. The chain uses TRBV4-3 and TRBJ2-3, with 7 bases matching TRBD1. Sequencing input: PBMCs. The CDR3 DNA reads TGCGCCAGCAGCCAAAACAGGGGCAGGAGTTCAGATACGCAGTATTTT. This sequence encodes CASSQNRGRSSDTQYF.